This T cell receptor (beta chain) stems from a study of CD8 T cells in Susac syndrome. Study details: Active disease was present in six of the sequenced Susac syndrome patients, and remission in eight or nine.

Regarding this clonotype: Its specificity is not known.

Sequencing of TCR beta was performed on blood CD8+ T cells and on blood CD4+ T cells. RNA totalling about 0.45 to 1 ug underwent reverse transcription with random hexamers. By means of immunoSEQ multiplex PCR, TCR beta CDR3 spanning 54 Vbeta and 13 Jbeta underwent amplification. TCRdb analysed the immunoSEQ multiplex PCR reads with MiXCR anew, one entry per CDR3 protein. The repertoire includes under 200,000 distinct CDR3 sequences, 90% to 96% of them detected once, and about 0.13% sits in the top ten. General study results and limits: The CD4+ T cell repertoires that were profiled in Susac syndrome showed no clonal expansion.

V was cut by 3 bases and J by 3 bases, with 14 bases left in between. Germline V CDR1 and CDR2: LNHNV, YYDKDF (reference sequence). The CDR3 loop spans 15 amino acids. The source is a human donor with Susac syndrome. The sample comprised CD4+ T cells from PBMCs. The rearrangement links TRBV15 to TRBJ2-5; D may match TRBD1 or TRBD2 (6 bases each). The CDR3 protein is CATSRASEGEETQYF. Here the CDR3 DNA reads TGTGCCACCAGCAGGGCATCGGAGGGGGAAGAGACCCAGTACTTC.